A single sample is the source of the 26 T cell receptor beta chains below, sequenced in a study of control samples from healthy donors and cancer patients. Sequencing used immunoSEQ multiplex PCR; TCRdb keeps in-frame clones, though not all of them. Of 100,000 to 150,000 clones listed, roughly 84% were seen once; the top ten hold about 8.7%. Sequencing input: blood. The receptor source for this set is a man between 35 and 55 years old in good health.

In this sample, this clone turned up once. The genes are TRBV30 and TRBJ1-1, with TRBD1 as a possible D gene (5 bases). Germline CDR1 and CDR2: GTSNPN and SVGIG (reference sequence). Deletions cut 3 bases from V and 5 bases from J, with 16 bases between. The length of the CDR3 is 14 residues. CDR3 in amino acids: CAWRSRRGGTEAFF. The CDR3 coding sequence is TGTGCCTGGAGGTCCCGGCGCGGGGGGACTGAAGCTTTCTTT.

This chain uses TRBV28 with TRBJ1-2; no reliable D call. The CDR3 runs to 13 residues. Per the germline V gene, CDR1 is MDHEN and CDR2 is SYDVKM. V shed 4 bases and J shed 8 bases, with 14 bases lying between them. The CDR3 here is CASSSIPNQGYTF. The CDR3 coding sequence is TGTGCCAGCAGTTCCATCCCGAACCAGGGCTACACCTTC.

The V gene is TRBV14, the J gene TRBJ1-1; D remains ambiguous. CDR1 is SGHDN, CDR2 FVKESK, per germline. This CDR3 is 16 amino acids long. V gave up 3 bases and J gave up 4 bases, with 18 bases separating them. For the CDR3, the DNA is TGTGCCAGCAGCCACGAAAAGGTGGTATCGGGCACTGAAGCTTTCTTT. As protein: CASSHEKVVSGTEAFF. The variable domain in full, completed from reference TRBV14 and TRBJ1-1, reads EAGVTQFPSHSVIEKGQTVTLRCDPISGHDNLYWYRRVMGKEIKFLLHFVKESKQDESGMPNNRFLAERTGGTYSTLKVQPAELEDSGVYFCASSHEKVVSGTEAFFGQGTRLTVV.

The chain links TRBV9 to TRBJ1-4; the D gene is possibly TRBD1 (5 bases). Germline V gene data show CDR1 as SGDLS and CDR2 as YYNGEE. Between the trimmed V and J ends, which lost 3 bases and 8 bases, there was a span of 14 bases. The CDR3 contains 14 residues. The CDR3 spells CASSGPGVGEKLFF. The CDR3 DNA reads as TGTGCCAGCAGCGGCCCGGGGGTCGGGGAAAAACTGTTTTTT. Combining the CDR3 with reference TRBV9 and TRBJ1-4 gives the whole variable domain DSGVTQTPKHLITATGQRVTLRCSPRSGDLSVYWYQQSLDQGLQFLIQYYNGEERAKGNILERFSAQQFPDLHSELNLSSLELGDSALYFCASSGPGVGEKLFFGSGTQLSVL.

The V gene is TRBV13, the J gene TRBJ1-2; D not resolved. This CDR3 has 14 residues. V lost 5 bases, J lost 0 bases, and 10 bases lay in between. CDR1 PRHDT and CDR2 FYEKMQ come from the germline V gene (reference sequence). CDR3 residues: CASSTQVANYGYTF. The CDR3 DNA reads TGTGCCAGCAGCACCCAGGTTGCTAACTATGGCTACACCTTC.

The V call is TRBV19, the J call TRBJ2-5; D possibly corresponds to TRBD1 (6 bases). Trimming removed 4 bases at V and 0 bases at J, with 12 bases between. The V gene's germline CDR1 is LNHDA and CDR2 SQIVND (reference sequence). This CDR3 contains 15 residues. The CDR3 DNA follows: TGTGCCAGTAGTAGGGACACGACGTACCAAGAGACCCAGTACTTC. Amino acid sequence: CASSRDTTYQETQYF.

The chain has TRBV6-6 and TRBJ1-1, with TRBD1 matching 8 bases. The CDR3 contains 15 residues. Germline trimming cut 6 bases from V and 1 base from J; bases unmatched to any gene: 7. Looked up from germline, CDR1 is MNHNY and CDR2 is SVGAGI (reference sequence). CDR3 sequence reads: CASSTGQGTNTEAFF. The CDR3 nucleotides read TGTGCCAGCAGCACCGGACAGGGTACGAACACTGAAGCTTTCTTT.

Only one count was recorded for this clone. The V call is TRBV5-6, the J call TRBJ2-7; D not certain. The CDR3 runs to 13 residues. CDR1 SGHDT and CDR2 YYEEEE come from the germline V gene. Trimming left V 4 bases short and J 1 base short, with 9 bases between. CDR3 loop: CASSPYMSYEQYF. CDR3 nucleotide sequence: TGTGCCAGCAGCCCCTACATGTCCTACGAGCAGTACTTC.

This clone is classed as medium-sized. The chain recombines TRBV6-2 or TRBV6-3 with TRBJ1-1; no reliable D call. Germline V gene data show CDR1 as MNHEY and CDR2 as SVGEGT. The length of the CDR3 is 16 residues. V lost 0 bases and J 4 bases, leaving 15 bases between the germline ends. The CDR3 loop is CASSYSIIGETTEAFF. The CDR3 DNA sequence: TGTGCCAGCAGTTACTCGATCATTGGGGAGACCACTGAAGCTTTCTTT.

The chain couples TRBV6-5 to TRBJ1-4, with D possibly being TRBD1 (5 bases). The CDR3 consists of 13 residues. CDR1 and CDR2 (germline): MNHEY, SVGAGI. Trimming removed 6 bases from V and 8 bases from J, with 13 bases in between. Here the CDR3 reads CASSLRGGEKLFF. Written as DNA, the CDR3 is TGTGCCAGCAGCCTCCGGGGGGGGGAAAAACTGTTTTTT.

This chain uses TRBV12-3 or TRBV12-4 with TRBJ1-2, with D unresolved. The length of the CDR3 is 13 residues. Deletions cut 1 base from V and 10 bases from J, with 13 bases between. CDR3 sequence (DNA): TGTGCCAGCAGTTTAGATTACGGCAGATCCTACACCTTC. As protein: CASSLDYGRSYTF.

The rearrangement joins TRBV6-4 to TRBJ1-4, with 7 bases identical to TRBD1. There are 18 residues in the CDR3. With V trimmed by 6 bases and J by 3 bases, 16 bases remained unmatched. Germline CDR1 is MRHNA and CDR2 is SNTAGT. The chain's CDR3 is CASRTRTGFFKANEKLFF. The CDR3 DNA reads as TGTGCCAGCAGGACCCGGACAGGATTCTTCAAGGCTAATGAAAAACTGTTTTTT.

The V call is TRBV7-2, the J call TRBJ2-5; 7 positions agree with TRBD2. V lost 2 bases, J lost 3 bases, and 3 bases stayed unmatched. Germline V CDR1 and CDR2: SGHTA, FQGNSA. CDR3 length equals 14 residues. CDR3 nucleotide sequence: TGTGCCAGCAGCTTACAGGCGGGGGAAGAGACCCAGTACTTC. It yields the protein CASSLQAGEETQYF.

The rearrangement joins TRBV7-2 to TRBJ2-1, with TRBD2 identical over 9 bases. The germline V gene encodes CDR1 SGHTA and CDR2 FQGNSA. V lost 8 bases to trimming and J lost 7 bases; unmatched junction nucleotides: 6. This CDR3 region has 13 residues. The CDR3 region is CASGGLALNEQFF. The DNA for the CDR3 is TGTGCCAGCGGGGGACTAGCCTTGAATGAGCAGTTCTTC.

The CDR3 region is CAWSADRGWYNEQFF. DNA of the CDR3: TGTGCCTGGAGTGCAGACAGGGGGTGGTACAATGAGCAGTTCTTC. The V gene is TRBV30, the J gene TRBJ2-1, with 9 bases that match TRBD1. CDR1 GTSNPN and CDR2 SVGIG come from the germline V gene (reference sequence). The CDR3 loop spans 15 amino acids. V lost 1 base and J lost 4; bases outside the gene matches: 5.

The chain combines TRBV5-1 with TRBJ2-3; D is tentatively TRBD1 or TRBD2 (5 bases each). V lost 3 bases, J lost 3 bases, and 17 bases lay in between. Germline-derived CDR1 and CDR2 are SGHRS and YFSETQ. This CDR3 spans 16 amino acids. CDR3 DNA sequence: TGCGCCAGCAGCTGGACACGGGACGGTCGGACAGATACGCAGTATTTT. Amino acids: CASSWTRDGRTDTQYF.

V gene TRBV14 combines with J gene TRBJ1-2; D unresolved. The CDR3 is made up of 18 amino acids. Germline V gives CDR1 SGHDN, CDR2 FVKESK. The V gene lost 0 bases and the J gene lost 3 bases, with 20 bases spanning the gap. This CDR3 is CASSQDPLMGEDYYGYTF. CDR3 DNA sequence: TGTGCCAGCAGCCAAGATCCGTTGATGGGAGAAGATTACTATGGCTACACCTTC.

This chain connects TRBV18 to TRBJ2-3; TRBD2 matches 12 bases. The V and J ends lost 4 bases and 4 bases, in that order; junction bases with no gene match: 6. Per the germline V gene, CDR1 is KGHSH and CDR2 is LQKENI. This CDR3 contains 16 residues. For the CDR3, the DNA is TGTGCCAGCTCACGACCTAGCGGGGGGGCAGCAGATACGCAGTATTTT. Its protein is CASSRPSGGAADTQYF. The full variable domain, its missing parts supplied by reference TRBV18 and TRBJ2-3, is NAGVMQNPRHLVRRRGQEARLRCSPMKGHSHVYWYRQLPEEGLKFMVYLQKENIIDESGMPKERFSAEFPKEGPSILRIQQVVRGDSAAYFCASSRPSGGAADTQYFGPGTRLTVL.

This clone came up many times. The genes are TRBV24-1 and TRBJ2-5; 7 bases are a match to TRBD1. Germline-derived CDR1 and CDR2 are KGHDR and SFDVKD. J was trimmed by 2 bases and V by 4 bases; bases with no gene match: 6. The CDR3 length is 15 residues. Written as DNA, the CDR3 is TGTGCCACCAGTGAGGCCGGGACAGCGCAAGAGACCCAGTACTTC. As protein: CATSEAGTAQETQYF.

V and J are TRBV7-2 and TRBJ1-2; 10 bases match TRBD1. There are 13 residues in the CDR3. Germline values: CDR1 SGHTA, CDR2 FQGNSA. V gave up 3 bases and J gave up 7 bases; unmatched junction bases: 2. CDR3 region: CASSLGQGFGYTF. Written as DNA, the CDR3 is TGTGCCAGCAGCTTGGGACAGGGGTTTGGCTACACCTTC.

The V and J genes are TRBV19 and TRBJ1-2, with TRBD1 matching 7 bases. CDR1 and CDR2 from the germline V gene are LNHDA and SQIVND (reference sequence). CDR3 size: 13 residues. With 8 bases clipped from V and 5 bases from J, the junction kept 8 bases outside the gene matches. The CDR3 sequence is CASSTGQWYGYTF. In DNA, the CDR3 is TGTGCCAGTTCGACAGGGCAATGGTATGGCTACACCTTC.

V and J are TRBV3-1 (or the pseudogene TRBV3-2) and TRBJ2-7; a weak D match, TRBD2 (5 bases). Germline V gene sequence: CDR1 LGHDT, CDR2 YNNKEL (reference sequence). The CDR3 has 17 residues. Trimming cost V 0 bases and J 3 bases, with 18 bases left between them. The CDR3, as DNA: TGTGCCAGCAGCCAAGAGGGTAGAGGGTTAGCTAGCTACGAGCAGTACTTC. This encodes CASSQEGRGLASYEQYF.

The genes are TRBV30 and TRBJ2-3; D is uncertain. The germline V gene encodes CDR1 GTSNPN and CDR2 SVGIG (reference sequence). V was clipped by 2 bases and J by 5 bases, with 5 bases between them. This CDR3 region has 11 residues. CDR3 DNA sequence: TGTGCCTGGAGTCCGCGAGATACGCAGTATTTT. It encodes CAWSPRDTQYF.

The chain is built from TRBV24-1 and TRBJ1-6; D is unclear. Germline values: CDR1 KGHDR, CDR2 SFDVKD. Trimming took off 0 bases at V and 12 bases at J, with 5 bases between the two ends. CDR3 size: 12 residues. CDR3 DNA: TGTGCCACCAGTGATTTGATTAGACCCCTCCACTTT. As protein: CATSDLIRPLHF.

This clone was observed once. Here the CDR3 reads CASSFAASGGAWEQFF. The DNA of the CDR3 is TGTGCCAGCAGCTTTGCGGCTAGCGGGGGGGCCTGGGAGCAGTTCTTC. The V call is TRBV7-6, the J call TRBJ2-1; 12 bases align to TRBD2. In germline, CDR1 is SGHVS, CDR2 FNYEAQ. This CDR3 contains 16 residues. V lost 3 bases, J lost 10 bases, and 10 bases stayed unmatched. The full variable domain, with the rest looked up from reference TRBV7-6 and TRBJ2-1, is GAGVSQSPRYKVTKRGQDVALRCDPISGHVSLYWYRQALGQGPEFLTYFNYEAQQDKSGLPNDRFSAERPEGSISTLTIQRTEQRDSAMYRCASSFAASGGAWEQFFGPGTRLTVL.

This rearrangement joins TRBV29-1 to TRBJ1-6, with D tentatively TRBD1 (5 bases). V gave up 8 bases and J gave up 7 bases, with 12 bases separating them. The CDR3 spans 12 residues. CDR1 is SQVTM and CDR2 is ANQGSEA in the germline V gene. CDR3 loop: CSIRVNNSPLHF. The CDR3 region has the DNA TGCAGCATCAGGGTGAACAATTCACCCCTCCACTTT. The full variable domain, in which reference TRBV29-1 and TRBJ1-6 provide the parts outside the CDR3, is SAVISQKPSRDICQRGTSLTIQCQVDSQVTMMFWYRQQPGQSLTLIATANQGSEATYESGFVIDKFPISRPNLTFSTLTVSNMSPEDSSIYLCSIRVNNSPLHFGNGTRLTVT.